This T cell receptor beta chain was identified during a study of metastatic and nonmetastatic thyroid tumors (TCRdb year 2020). Notes on the research overall: Repertoires were compared across peripheral blood and tumor or nodule tissue samples from malignant and benign thyroid patients.

This clone has just a few counts. The target of this receptor is not known. Per-base qualities were not stored, and no clone one base away is much larger. The research as a whole found: TCR beta diversity was reported as significantly higher in malignant tumors than in benign nodules, in both blood and tumor samples.

The library was made by PCR. The run used an Illumina HiSeq 4000. High-throughput sequencing was used to profile the TCR beta-chain CDR3 region of each patient. As for the authors' bioinformatics: A classifier to discriminate distant-metastatic papillary thyroid cancer patients was built from CDR3 differences across clinicopathological groups. The Shannon index was used to measure repertoire diversity, and the Morisita-Horn index was used to measure how similar tumor and blood repertoires were. The public reads were reprocessed in TCRdb via fastp at Q25 and MiXCR, keeping in-frame beta chains. The V and J calls and clone size are TCRdb's, not the authors'. The sample table records about 32,000 clones; 15% to 20% of these occur just once. 6.5% to 8% of the sample rests with the top ten. Clipping removes 3 bases from V and 4 bases from J, with 3 as the unmatched junction base count. The germline V gene specifies KGHDR as CDR1 and SFDVKD as CDR2. There are 15 amino acids in the CDR3, from cysteine to phenylalanine inclusive. The kept DNA is CDR3 alone, 45 bases in frame from the first base.

No treatment had been received by any patient before thyroid surgery. Using T-cell receptor beta sequencing, the study looked back at clinical samples from patients collected from the early 2010s to the late 2010s. Sample: blood. This sequence uses TRBV24-1 and TRBJ2-7; 12 middle bases align to TRBD1. This receptor was obtained from a female donor with papillary thyroid cancer or a benign thyroid nodule (not recorded which). Some clones in this sample may be carry-over from other donors' samples. The DNA is as follows: TGTGCCACCAGTGATACGGGACAGGGGGCGTACGAGCAGTACTTC. Its amino acids are CATSDTGQGAYEQYF.